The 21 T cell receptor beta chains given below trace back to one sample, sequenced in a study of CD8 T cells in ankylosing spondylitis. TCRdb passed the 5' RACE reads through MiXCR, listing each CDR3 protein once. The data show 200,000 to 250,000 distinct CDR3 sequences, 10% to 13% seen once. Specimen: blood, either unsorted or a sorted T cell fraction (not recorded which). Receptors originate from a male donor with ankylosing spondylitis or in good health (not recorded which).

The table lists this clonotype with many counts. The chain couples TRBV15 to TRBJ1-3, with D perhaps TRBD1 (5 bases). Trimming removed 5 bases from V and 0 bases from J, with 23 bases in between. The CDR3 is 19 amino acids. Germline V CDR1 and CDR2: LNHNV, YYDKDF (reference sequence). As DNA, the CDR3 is TGTGCCACCAGCCCAGGACCGAATCAGAGGGGCATCTCTGGAAACACCATATATTTT. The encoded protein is CATSPGPNQRGISGNTIYF. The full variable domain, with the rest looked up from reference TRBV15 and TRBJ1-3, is DAMVIQNPRYQVTQFGKPVTLSCSQTLNHNVMYWYQQKSSQAPKLLFHYYDKDFNNEADTPDNFQSRRPNTSFCFLDIRSPGLGDTAMYLCATSPGPNQRGISGNTIYFGEGSWLTVV.

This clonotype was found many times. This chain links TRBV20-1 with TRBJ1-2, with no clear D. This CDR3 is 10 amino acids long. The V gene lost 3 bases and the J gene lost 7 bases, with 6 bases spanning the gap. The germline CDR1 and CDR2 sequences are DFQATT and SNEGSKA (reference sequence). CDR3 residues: CSARTSGYTF. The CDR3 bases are TGCAGTGCTAGGACAAGTGGCTACACCTTC.

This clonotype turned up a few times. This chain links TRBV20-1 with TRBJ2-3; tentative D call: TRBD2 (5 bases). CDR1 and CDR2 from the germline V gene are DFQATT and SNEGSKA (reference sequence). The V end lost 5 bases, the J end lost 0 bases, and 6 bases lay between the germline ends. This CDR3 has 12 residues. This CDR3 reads CSAAGSTDTQYF. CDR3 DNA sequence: TGCAGTGCTGCGGGTAGCACAGATACGCAGTATTTT.

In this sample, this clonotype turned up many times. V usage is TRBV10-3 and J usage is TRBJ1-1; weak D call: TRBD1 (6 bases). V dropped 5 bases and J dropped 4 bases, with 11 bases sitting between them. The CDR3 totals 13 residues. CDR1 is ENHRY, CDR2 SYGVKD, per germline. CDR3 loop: CAISREGGTEAFF. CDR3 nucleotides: TGTGCCATCAGTAGGGAAGGGGGCACTGAAGCTTTCTTT.

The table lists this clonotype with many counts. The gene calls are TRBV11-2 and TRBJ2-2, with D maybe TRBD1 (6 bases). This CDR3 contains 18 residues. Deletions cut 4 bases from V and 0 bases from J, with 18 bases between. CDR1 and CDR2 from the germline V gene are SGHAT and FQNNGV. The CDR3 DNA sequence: TGTGCCAGCAGCTCAACCCCCCGACAGGTCCCGAACACCGGGGAGCTGTTTTTT. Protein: CASSSTPRQVPNTGELFF.

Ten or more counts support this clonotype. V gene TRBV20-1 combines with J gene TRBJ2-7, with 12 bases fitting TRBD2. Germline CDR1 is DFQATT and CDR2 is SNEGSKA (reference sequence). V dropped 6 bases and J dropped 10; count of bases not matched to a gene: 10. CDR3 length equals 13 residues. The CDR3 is CSATTSGGLRQYF. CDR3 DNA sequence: TGCAGTGCGACGACTAGCGGGGGCCTAAGACAGTACTTC.

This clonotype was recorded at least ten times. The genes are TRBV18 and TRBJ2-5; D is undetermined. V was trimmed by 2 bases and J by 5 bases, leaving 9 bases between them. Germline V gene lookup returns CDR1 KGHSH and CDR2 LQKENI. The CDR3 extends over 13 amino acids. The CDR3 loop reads CASSPGVGETQYF. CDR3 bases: TGTGCCAGCTCACCAGGCGTCGGGGAGACCCAGTACTTC.

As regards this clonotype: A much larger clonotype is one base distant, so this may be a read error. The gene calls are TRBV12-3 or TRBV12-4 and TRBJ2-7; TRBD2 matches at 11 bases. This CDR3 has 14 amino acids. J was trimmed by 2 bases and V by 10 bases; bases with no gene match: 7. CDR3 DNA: TGTGCCAACAGGGTAGCGGGAGGGCCCTACGAGCAGTACTTC. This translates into CANRVAGGPYEQYF.

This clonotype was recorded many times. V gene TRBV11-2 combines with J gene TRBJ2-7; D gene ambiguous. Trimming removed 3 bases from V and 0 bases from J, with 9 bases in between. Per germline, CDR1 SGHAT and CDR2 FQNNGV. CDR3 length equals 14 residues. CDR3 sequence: CASSLQWSSYEQYF. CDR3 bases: TGTGCCAGCAGCTTGCAGTGGAGCTCCTACGAGCAGTACTTC.

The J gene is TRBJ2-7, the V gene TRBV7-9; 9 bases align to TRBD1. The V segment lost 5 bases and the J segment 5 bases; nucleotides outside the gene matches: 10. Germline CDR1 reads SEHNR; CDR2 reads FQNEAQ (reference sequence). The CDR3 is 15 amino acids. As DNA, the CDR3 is TGTGCCAGCAGCCAAACCGGGACAGGGATCAACGAGCAGTACTTC. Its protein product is CASSQTGTGINEQYF.

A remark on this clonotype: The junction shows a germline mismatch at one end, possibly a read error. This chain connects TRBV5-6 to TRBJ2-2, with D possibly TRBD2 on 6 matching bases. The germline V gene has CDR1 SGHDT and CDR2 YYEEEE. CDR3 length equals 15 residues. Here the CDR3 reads CASSSGMSNTGGLFF. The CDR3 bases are TGTGCCAGCAGCTCCGGGATGTCGAACACCGGGGGGCTGTTTTTT.

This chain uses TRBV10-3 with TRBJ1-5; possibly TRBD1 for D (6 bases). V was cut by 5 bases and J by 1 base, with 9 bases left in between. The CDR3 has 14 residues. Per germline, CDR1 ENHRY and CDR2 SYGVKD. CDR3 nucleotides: TGTGCCATCAGTCCAGGGGTCAGCAATCAGCCCCAGCATTTT. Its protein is CAISPGVSNQPQHF.

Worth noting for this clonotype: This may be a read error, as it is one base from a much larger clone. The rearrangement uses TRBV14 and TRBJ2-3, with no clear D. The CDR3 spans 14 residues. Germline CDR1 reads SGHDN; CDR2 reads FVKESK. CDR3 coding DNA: TGTGCCAGCAGCCAAACCATGCTCAGAGATACGCATTATTTT. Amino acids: CASSQTMLRDTHYF.

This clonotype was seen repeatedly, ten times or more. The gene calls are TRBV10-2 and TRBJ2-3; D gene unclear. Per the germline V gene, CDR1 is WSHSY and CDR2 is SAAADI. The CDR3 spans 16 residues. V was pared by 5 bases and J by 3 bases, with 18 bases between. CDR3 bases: TGCGCCAGCAGTAACCTGACCCGTAAATCAACAGATACGCAGTATTTT. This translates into CASSNLTRKSTDTQYF.

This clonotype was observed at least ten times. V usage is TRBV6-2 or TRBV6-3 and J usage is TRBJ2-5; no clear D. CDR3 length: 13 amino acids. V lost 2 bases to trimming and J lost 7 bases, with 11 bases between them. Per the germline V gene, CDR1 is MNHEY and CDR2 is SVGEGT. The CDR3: CASSYDGLGTQYF. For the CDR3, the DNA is TGTGCCAGCAGTTACGACGGGTTAGGGACCCAGTACTTC.

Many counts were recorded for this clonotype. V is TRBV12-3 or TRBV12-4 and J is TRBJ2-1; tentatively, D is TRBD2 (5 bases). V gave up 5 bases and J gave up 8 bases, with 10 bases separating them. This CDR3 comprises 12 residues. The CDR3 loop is CASSPGWDEQFF. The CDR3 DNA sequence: TGTGCCAGCAGTCCGGGGTGGGATGAGCAGTTCTTC.

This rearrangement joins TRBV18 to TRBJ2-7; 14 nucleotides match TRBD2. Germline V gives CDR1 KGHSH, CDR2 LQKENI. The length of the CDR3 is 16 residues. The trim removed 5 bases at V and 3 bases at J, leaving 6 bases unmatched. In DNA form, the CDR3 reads TGTGCCAGCTCAGAGGGACTAGCGGGAGTCGTCTACGAGCAGTACTTC. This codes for CASSEGLAGVVYEQYF.

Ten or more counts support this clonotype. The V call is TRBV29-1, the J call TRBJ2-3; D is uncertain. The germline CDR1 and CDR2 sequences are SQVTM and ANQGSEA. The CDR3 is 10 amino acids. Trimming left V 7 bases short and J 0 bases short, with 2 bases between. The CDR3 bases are TGCAGCGGAAGCACAGATACGCAGTATTTT. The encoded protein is CSGSTDTQYF.

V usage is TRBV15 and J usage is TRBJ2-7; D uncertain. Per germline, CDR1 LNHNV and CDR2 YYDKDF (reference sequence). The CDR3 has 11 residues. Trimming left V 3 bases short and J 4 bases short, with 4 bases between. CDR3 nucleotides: TGTGCCACCAGCAGCGGGTACGAGCAGTACTTC. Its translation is CATSSGYEQYF.

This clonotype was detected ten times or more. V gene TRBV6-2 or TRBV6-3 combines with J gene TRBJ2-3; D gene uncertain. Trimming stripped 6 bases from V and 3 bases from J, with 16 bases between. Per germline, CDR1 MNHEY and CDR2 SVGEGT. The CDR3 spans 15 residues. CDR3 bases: TGTGCCAGCAGGTATATACAGCGCTGGACAGATACGCAGTATTTT. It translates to CASRYIQRWTDTQYF.

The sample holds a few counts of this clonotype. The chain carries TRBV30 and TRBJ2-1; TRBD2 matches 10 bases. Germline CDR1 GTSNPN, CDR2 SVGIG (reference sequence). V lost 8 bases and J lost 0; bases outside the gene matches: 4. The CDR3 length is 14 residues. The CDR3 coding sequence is TGTGCCCTCGGACTAGCGGCCTCCTACAATGAGCAGTTCTTC. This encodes CALGLAASYNEQFF.